A single sample is the source of the 19 T cell receptor beta chains below, sequenced in a study of cytomegalovirus exposure and HLA in healthy donors. 13 Jbeta primers and 60 Vbeta primers were used for the PCR. Data came from immunoSEQ multiplex PCR; TCRdb stores just in-frame clones and leaves some out. The sample table sets out about 130,000 clones. The specimen was PBMCs. The receptors here all came from a woman aged 55-75 years in good health and CMV-seronegative.

The J gene is TRBJ1-5, the V gene TRBV6-5, with 9 bases that match TRBD1. Looked up from germline, CDR1 is MNHEY and CDR2 is SVGAGI. CDR3 length: 15 residues. With V trimmed by 4 bases and J by 1 base, 2 bases remained unmatched. CDR3 in amino acids: CASSSTGGSNQPQHF. As DNA, the CDR3 is TGTGCCAGCAGTTCGACAGGGGGGAGCAATCAGCCCCAGCATTTT.

This chain links TRBV6-6 with TRBJ2-5, with a possible D match to TRBD1 (6 bases). The V end lost 2 bases, the J end lost 5 bases, and 9 bases lay between the germline ends. CDR3 length equals 13 residues. CDR1 and CDR2 from the germline V gene are MNHNY and SVGAGI (reference sequence). DNA for the CDR3: TGTGCCAGCAGTTACGTTGACAGGGAGACCCAGTACTTC. Its protein is CASSYVDRETQYF.

The rearrangement joins TRBV11-2 to TRBJ1-1; tentative D call: TRBD1 (5 bases). V was cut by 5 bases and J by 11 bases, with 12 bases left in between. CDR1 and CDR2 (germline): SGHAT, FQNNGV. The CDR3 sequence is 11 residues long. CDR3 protein: CASSPGFRAFF. For the CDR3, the DNA is TGTGCCAGCAGCCCAGGGTTTCGGGCTTTCTTT.

The rearrangement uses TRBV15 and TRBJ1-5; D possibly corresponds to TRBD1 (6 bases). This CDR3 spans 14 amino acids. Germline CDR1 and CDR2: LNHNV and YYDKDF (reference sequence). V was cut by 6 bases and J by 2 bases, with 11 bases left in between. The CDR3 sequence is CATSRQDGNQPQHF. Here the CDR3 DNA reads TGTGCCACCAGTCGACAGGACGGCAATCAGCCCCAGCATTTT.

This chain uses TRBV29-1 with TRBJ2-1; D is undetermined. CDR1 SQVTM and CDR2 ANQGSEA come from the germline V gene. Trimming took off 0 bases at V and 4 bases at J, with 13 bases between the two ends. This CDR3 comprises 15 residues. The CDR3 here is CSVEDTPDGYNEQFF. The CDR3 region has the DNA TGCAGCGTTGAAGATACACCAGACGGGTACAATGAGCAGTTCTTC.

V gene TRBV18 combines with J gene TRBJ1-2; 10 bases agree with TRBD1. The CDR3 length is 14 residues. The V gene end was trimmed by 4 bases and the J gene end by 3 bases; junction bases not matched to a gene: 2. The germline V gene encodes CDR1 KGHSH and CDR2 LQKENI. The DNA of the CDR3 is TGTGCCAGCTCACTCGGGACAGGGGACTATGGCTACACCTTC. Amino acid sequence: CASSLGTGDYGYTF.

J is TRBJ1-2 and V is TRBV6-6, with D possibly being TRBD1 (5 bases). Trimming removed 0 bases from V and 4 bases from J, with 15 bases in between. Per the germline V gene, CDR1 is MNHNY and CDR2 is SVGAGI (reference sequence). This CDR3 is built from 16 residues. CDR3 residues: CASSYSSPARVYGYTF. CDR3 nucleotide sequence: TGTGCCAGCAGTTACTCGAGCCCGGCCAGGGTCTATGGCTACACCTTC.

Regarding this clone: At the DNA level, this CDR3 is encoded by other sequences in the same sample as well. The V and J genes are TRBV30 and TRBJ1-2; D perhaps matches TRBD1 (6 bases). This CDR3 is built from 13 residues. Germline CDR1 GTSNPN, CDR2 SVGIG (reference sequence). V lost 5 bases and J lost 5, with 15 bases in between. The CDR3 loop reads CAWHRDRPYGYTF. CDR3 coding DNA: TGTGCCTGGCACCGCGACAGGCCGTATGGCTACACCTTC.

The J gene is TRBJ2-2, the V gene TRBV19; D call uncertain. This CDR3 has 13 amino acids. V was cut by 5 bases and J by 0 bases, with 4 bases left in between. Looked up from germline, CDR1 is LNHDA and CDR2 is SQIVND (reference sequence). The CDR3 bases are TGTGCCAGTAGTTTCACGAACACCGGGGAGCTGTTTTTT. Protein: CASSFTNTGELFF.

V usage is TRBV30 and J usage is TRBJ2-7, with 8 bases identical to TRBD2. V shed 0 bases and J 2 bases; nucleotides not matched to a gene: 9. The CDR3 runs to 16 residues. Germline V gives CDR1 GTSNPN, CDR2 SVGIG (reference sequence). CDR3 sequence reads: CAWSVRGGGRTYEQYF. The CDR3 DNA sequence: TGTGCCTGGAGTGTACGGGGCGGCGGGAGGACCTACGAGCAGTACTTC.

The V gene is TRBV11-2, the J gene TRBJ1-3; D perhaps matches TRBD1 (6 bases). The germline CDR1 and CDR2 sequences are SGHAT and FQNNGV. The CDR3 loop spans 17 amino acids. The ends were cut back, 4 bases at V and 0 bases at J, with 16 bases in the middle. As DNA, the CDR3 is TGTGCCAGCAGCTACACTAGGGGGACACTCTCTGGAAACACCATATATTTT. Its protein is CASSYTRGTLSGNTIYF. Full variable domain (missing parts from reference TRBV11-2 and TRBJ1-3): EAGVAQSPRYKIIEKRQSVAFWCNPISGHATLYWYQQILGQGPKLLIQFQNNGVVDDSQLPKDRFSAERLKGVDSTLKIQPAKLEDSAVYLCASSYTRGTLSGNTIYFGEGSWLTVV.

The chain employs TRBV7-9 and TRBJ2-1, with TRBD2 matching 11 bases. The J segment lost 7 bases and the V segment lost 7 bases, leaving 12 bases of the junction unmatched. The CDR3 sequence is 16 residues long. Germline V gives CDR1 SEHNR, CDR2 FQNEAQ (reference sequence). The CDR3 loop reads CASTPPGLAGGNEQFF. DNA of the CDR3: TGTGCCAGCACTCCCCCGGGGCTAGCGGGAGGAAATGAGCAGTTCTTC.

The chain joins TRBV10-2 to TRBJ2-3; perhaps TRBD2 as D (5 bases). This CDR3 has 16 residues. V was clipped by 5 bases and J by 4 bases, with 19 bases between them. The germline V gene encodes CDR1 WSHSY and CDR2 SAAADI. CDR3 residues: CASSHGRGRMADTQYF. CDR3 DNA sequence: TGCGCCAGCAGTCACGGCCGGGGTAGGATGGCAGATACGCAGTATTTT.

The genes are TRBV18 and TRBJ1-5; 8 bases line up with TRBD1. The trim removed 1 base at V and 6 bases at J, leaving 8 bases unmatched. CDR3 length equals 16 residues. Germline CDR1 KGHSH, CDR2 LQKENI. The CDR3 spells CASSPLGGQGGQPQHF. CDR3 bases: TGTGCCAGCTCACCACTAGGAGGACAGGGAGGTCAGCCCCAGCATTTT.

V usage is TRBV7-6 and J usage is TRBJ1-1; perhaps TRBD1 as D (6 bases). The V gene lost 6 bases and the J gene lost 4 bases, with 18 bases spanning the gap. The germline V gene has CDR1 SGHVS and CDR2 FNYEAQ. The CDR3 contains 15 residues. The CDR3 DNA reads as TGTGCCAGCAGGTCCTCTTTGGGGGCGCCCACTGAAGCTTTCTTT. Protein sequence: CASRSSLGAPTEAFF.

The chain employs TRBV5-4 and TRBJ1-3; D ambiguous. The germline V gene has CDR1 SGHNT and CDR2 YYREEE (reference sequence). Trimming stripped 3 bases from V and 9 bases from J, with 28 bases between. The CDR3 length is 18 residues. CDR3 DNA sequence: TGTGCCAGCAGCTCCCAGCCACCAGGAACGATACCCACGACCACCATATATTTT. This translates into CASSSQPPGTIPTTTIYF. Complete variable domain (other parts from reference TRBV5-4 and TRBJ1-3): ETGVTQSPTHLIKTRGQQVTLRCSSQSGHNTVSWYQQALGQGPQFIFQYYREEENGRGNFPPRFSGLQFPNYSSELNVNALELDDSALYLCASSSQPPGTIPTTTIYFGEGSWLTVV.

The V gene is TRBV5-1, the J gene TRBJ2-6, with 9 nucleotides matching TRBD1. With 4 bases clipped from V and 2 bases from J, the junction kept 7 bases outside the gene matches. This CDR3 is built from 17 residues. CDR1 and CDR2 (germline): SGHRS, YFSETQ. The CDR3: CASSPGTGNAGANVLTF. CDR3 sequence (DNA): TGCGCCAGCAGCCCCGGGACAGGGAACGCTGGGGCCAACGTCCTGACTTTC.

The chain combines TRBV7-2 with TRBJ2-7; 8 positions agree with TRBD2. Losses at the gene ends were 5 bases for V and 2 bases for J; bases not matched to a gene: 5. Germline assignment: CDR1 SGHTA and CDR2 FQGNSA. CDR3 length: 14 amino acids. The CDR3 spells CASSVSGTAYEQYF. The CDR3 nucleotides are TGTGCCAGCAGCGTTAGCGGGACCGCCTACGAGCAGTACTTC.

The genes are TRBV9 and TRBJ2-1, with 10 positions matching TRBD1. V lost 4 bases, J lost 6 bases, and 10 bases stayed unmatched. Per the germline V gene, CDR1 is SGDLS and CDR2 is YYNGEE. The CDR3 is 16 residues long. The DNA for the CDR3 is TGTGCCAGCAGCAGTCCCCGGACAGGGGGAGGCAATGAGCAGTTCTTC. Protein sequence: CASSSPRTGGGNEQFF.